This T cell receptor (beta chain) was recovered during a study of cytomegalovirus exposure and HLA in healthy donors. Notes on this clone: Its antigen is currently unknown.

PCR employed 60 Vbeta and 13 Jbeta primers. Measured with immunoSEQ multiplex PCR; TCRdb has only the in-frame clones, and not every one. The data contain 150,000 to 200,000 clones, approximately 80% of them singletons. Findings and caveats of the study: Accounts indicate the classifier identified cytomegalovirus status with strong specificity and sensitivity.

J gave up 2 bases and V 2 bases, and 1 base lay outside the gene matches. From germline, CDR1 is SGHRS and CDR2 YFSETQ. This CDR3 contains 14 residues. Sequencing was done on a sample of PBMCs. The rearrangement joins TRBV5-1 to TRBJ1-5; TRBD1 matches at 7 bases. The TCR was taken from a woman aged 40 to 50 in good health and CMV-seronegative. The CDR3 here is CASSLTGGNQPQHF. DNA for the CDR3: TGCGCCAGCAGCTTAACAGGGGGCAATCAGCCCCAGCATTTT. Complete variable domain (other parts from reference TRBV5-1 and TRBJ1-5): KAGVTQTPRYLIKTRGQQVTLSCSPISGHRSVSWYQQTPGQGLQFLFEYFSETQRNKGNFPGRFSGRQFSNSRSEMNVSTLELGDSALYLCASSLTGGNQPQHFGDGTRLSIL.